The clone carrying this TCR beta chain came up many times. This entry belongs to a study of regulatory T cells in long-lasting Graves disease. Construction of the TCR beta libraries employed iRepertoire HTBI primers in conjunction with Arm-PCR of CDR3 regions. One entry per CDR3 protein results from TCRdb running MiXCR on the multiplex PCR reads. This table has fewer than 550,000 distinct CDR3 sequences, more than 15% appearing once. Germline V gene data show CDR1 as SQVTM and CDR2 as ANQGSEA. The ends lost 1 base at V and 3 bases at J; junction bases unmatched: 2. The CDR3 sequence is 13 residues long. Noted time point: newly diagnosed GD, antithyroid drugs for less than 3 months. From RNA extracted from PBMCs, the TCR library was made. Staff drew roughly 10 milliliters of peripheral blood into EDTA tubes. This sample was shared with a second study, whose subject was T cells in Graves' hyperthyroidism and ophthalmopathy.

The input for sequencing was peripheral blood mononuclear cells (PBMCs), taken at new diagnosis, from a patient treated with antithyroid drugs. The chain carries TRBV29-1 and TRBJ2-7, with 8 positions matching TRBD1. The TCR sequence derives from a woman aged 35-60 years with Graves disease. The CDR3 DNA follows: TGCAGCGTTGAAGGGACAGGGCGCTACGAGCAGTACTTC. Its translation: CSVEGTGRYEQYF.